Listed below are T cell receptor beta chains from one sample, sequenced in a study of blood T cell repertoires in COVID-19. Measured with immunoSEQ multiplex PCR; TCRdb has only the in-frame clones, and not every one. The table lists over 70,000 clones, approximately 85% of them singletons, with approximately 11% in the top ten. Sequenced material: peripheral blood. The receptors were gathered from a man between 60 and 75 years old with COVID-19, enrolled during active disease. The CDR3 runs from the conserved cysteine through the conserved F or W. Fields, in order: D gene, V gene, clone size, J gene, CDR3 DNA, CDR3 protein. A D gene is named only where the DNA matches it firmly. Rows may omit the clone size; those that give it use once, few, many or a size class.

d_gene: TRBD1
v_gene: TRBV7-9
abundance: NA
j_gene: TRBJ2-1
CDR3nt: TGTGCCAGCAGCTCGGGACAGGAGGTCAATGAGCAGTTCTTC
CDR3aa: CASSSGQEVNEQFF

d_gene: NA
v_gene: TRBV1
abundance: once
j_gene: TRBJ2-2
CDR3nt: TGCACCAGCAGCCACCCCCAACTAGCGGGAGTAAGGGCCGGGGAGCTGTTTTTT
CDR3aa: CTSSHPQLAGVRAGELFF

d_gene: TRBD2
v_gene: TRBV28
abundance: few
j_gene: TRBJ2-3
CDR3nt: TGTGCCAGCAGGTCTACTAGCGGGGGGAGCACAGATACGCAGTATTTT
CDR3aa: CASRSTSGGSTDTQYF

d_gene: NA
v_gene: TRBV5-1
abundance: NA
j_gene: TRBJ1-2
CDR3nt: TGCGCCAGCAGCCGTATAGTAGGGGCTGGTGGCTACACCTTC
CDR3aa: CASSRIVGAGGYTF

d_gene: TRBD2
v_gene: TRBV6-4
abundance: NA
j_gene: TRBJ2-3
CDR3nt: TGTGCCAGCAAGCGGGGGGCAACAGACACAGATACGCAGTATTTT
CDR3aa: CASKRGATDTDTQYF

d_gene: NA
v_gene: TRBV7-2
abundance: NA
j_gene: TRBJ1-1
CDR3nt: TGTGCCAGCAGCCCCCCGCAGGGGTGGTTTTTCACTGAAGCTTTCTTT
CDR3aa: CASSPPQGWFFTEAFF

d_gene: NA
v_gene: TRBV5-1
abundance: NA
j_gene: TRBJ2-5
CDR3nt: TGCGCCAGCAGCTTGGCCCAAACGGTGCAAGAGACCCAGTACTTC
CDR3aa: CASSLAQTVQETQYF

d_gene: NA
v_gene: TRBV7-9
abundance: NA
j_gene: TRBJ1-5
CDR3nt: TGTGCCAGCAGAAAGGGGAGCAATCAGCCCCAGCATTTT
CDR3aa: CASRKGSNQPQHF

d_gene: NA
v_gene: TRBV2
abundance: few
j_gene: TRBJ2-7
CDR3nt: TGTGCCAGCAGTGTTATGGAGGCGCAGTACTTC
CDR3aa: CASSVMEAQYF

d_gene: NA
v_gene: TRBV9
abundance: NA
j_gene: TRBJ2-5
CDR3nt: TGTGCCAGCAGCGTAGGCCAGGGAAAAGAGACCCAGTACTTC
CDR3aa: CASSVGQGKETQYF

d_gene: TRBD2
v_gene: TRBV24-1
abundance: NA
j_gene: TRBJ2-1
CDR3nt: TGTGCCAGCCAAGGTGCTAGCGGGAGTAATGAGCAGTTCTTC
CDR3aa: CASQGASGSNEQFF

d_gene: NA
v_gene: TRBV29-1
abundance: NA
j_gene: TRBJ2-7
CDR3nt: TGCAGCGTCCCCCATGGGGGGACCTACGAGCAGTACTTC
CDR3aa: CSVPHGGTYEQYF

d_gene: TRBD1
v_gene: TRBV6-5
abundance: NA
j_gene: TRBJ1-1
CDR3nt: TGTGCCAGCAGTTCACCGGGACAGGGGGCGCTGGGGGCTTTCTTT
CDR3aa: CASSSPGQGALGAFF

d_gene: TRBD1
v_gene: TRBV7-9
abundance: NA
j_gene: TRBJ2-3
CDR3nt: TGTGCCAGCAGCTTTCCGGGACAGGGTACAGATACGCAGTATTTT
CDR3aa: CASSFPGQGTDTQYF

d_gene: NA
v_gene: TRBV28
abundance: NA
j_gene: TRBJ2-5
CDR3nt: TGTGCCAGCAGTTTCGTAGCACAGGGTACGTGGGGGACCCAGTACTTC
CDR3aa: CASSFVAQGTWGTQYF

d_gene: TRBD2
v_gene: TRBV27
abundance: NA
j_gene: TRBJ2-2
CDR3nt: TGTGCCAGCAGAACTAGCGTGAACACCGGGGAGCTGTTTTTT
CDR3aa: CASRTSVNTGELFF

d_gene: TRBD1
v_gene: TRBV10-3
abundance: NA
j_gene: TRBJ1-2
CDR3nt: TGTGCCATCAGCCCAGGGATTGGACAGGGGGCAAACTATGGCTACACCTTC
CDR3aa: CAISPGIGQGANYGYTF

d_gene: TRBD2
v_gene: TRBV14
abundance: NA
j_gene: TRBJ2-4
CDR3nt: TGTGCCAGCAGCCAAATTTCCACTAGCGGGAAGGGCATTCAGTACTTC
CDR3aa: CASSQISTSGKGIQYF

d_gene: NA
v_gene: TRBV4-1
abundance: once
j_gene: TRBJ1-3
CDR3nt: TGCGCCAGCAGCCACATCCTCAGGGGTAGGGGAAACACCATATATTTT
CDR3aa: CASSHILRGRGNTIYF

d_gene: NA
v_gene: TRBV11-2
abundance: NA
j_gene: TRBJ1-6
CDR3nt: TGTGCCAGCAGCGCACAGGGATCACCCCTCCACTTT
CDR3aa: CASSAQGSPLHF

d_gene: NA
v_gene: TRBV3-1/TRBV3-2
abundance: NA
j_gene: TRBJ2-4
CDR3nt: TGTGCCAGCAGCCTCGGAGGATGGTACATTCAGTACTTC
CDR3aa: CASSLGGWYIQYF

d_gene: NA
v_gene: TRBV4-2
abundance: NA
j_gene: TRBJ2-2
CDR3nt: TGTGCCAGCAGCCAAGATGGCGCAGGGGCCCGGGAGCTGTTTTTT
CDR3aa: CASSQDGAGARELFF

d_gene: TRBD1
v_gene: TRBV9
abundance: once
j_gene: TRBJ2-6
CDR3nt: TGTGCCAGCAGCCAGACAGGGTTAGGGGCCAACGTCCTGACTTTC
CDR3aa: CASSQTGLGANVLTF

d_gene: NA
v_gene: TRBV28
abundance: few
j_gene: TRBJ1-6
CDR3nt: TGTGCCAGCAGCTCTTCGAGGGTCCGCCGGAGCTCCTATAATTCACCCCTCCACTTT
CDR3aa: CASSSSRVRRSSYNSPLHF

d_gene: TRBD2
v_gene: TRBV13
abundance: many
j_gene: TRBJ2-1
CDR3nt: TGTGCCAGCAGCTTCCGACTAGCGGGTAAGGGCGAGCAGTTCTTC
CDR3aa: CASSFRLAGKGEQFF

d_gene: NA
v_gene: TRBV24-1
abundance: NA
j_gene: TRBJ2-2
CDR3nt: TGTGCCACAAAGCAGGGTACCGGGGAGCTGTTTTTT
CDR3aa: CATKQGTGELFF

d_gene: NA
v_gene: TRBV9
abundance: few
j_gene: TRBJ2-1
CDR3nt: TGTGCCAGCAGCGTCGGGACATTCTTTAATGAGCAGTTCTTC
CDR3aa: CASSVGTFFNEQFF

d_gene: NA
v_gene: TRBV7-9
abundance: many
j_gene: TRBJ2-5
CDR3nt: TGTGCCAGCAGCGTCATAGTTGAAGAGACCCAGTACTTC
CDR3aa: CASSVIVEETQYF

d_gene: TRBD2
v_gene: TRBV6-1
abundance: NA
j_gene: TRBJ2-1
CDR3nt: TGTGCCAGCAGTGAACTGCTAGCGGGAGTAAATGAGCAGTTCTTC
CDR3aa: CASSELLAGVNEQFF

d_gene: NA
v_gene: TRBV11-2
abundance: NA
j_gene: TRBJ1-2
CDR3nt: TGTGCCAGCAGCCCCCCGAGGTATGGCTACACCTTC
CDR3aa: CASSPPRYGYTF

d_gene: TRBD1
v_gene: TRBV11-2
abundance: NA
j_gene: TRBJ2-7
CDR3nt: TGTGCCAGCAGCGAATGGGACAGGGGAGGCTACGAGCAGTACTTC
CDR3aa: CASSEWDRGGYEQYF

d_gene: NA
v_gene: TRBV15
abundance: NA
j_gene: TRBJ2-7
CDR3nt: TGTGCCACCAGCCGACCCTTGACAGACGTCGTCTACGAGCAGTACTTC
CDR3aa: CATSRPLTDVVYEQYF

d_gene: TRBD1
v_gene: TRBV9
abundance: NA
j_gene: TRBJ1-1
CDR3nt: TGTGCCAGCAGCGTAGCCTCTGACAGGGGCACTGAAGCTTTCTTT
CDR3aa: CASSVASDRGTEAFF

d_gene: NA
v_gene: TRBV2
abundance: NA
j_gene: TRBJ1-6
CDR3nt: TGTGCCAGCCTTCCAGGTAGCTCCTATAATTCACCCCTCCACTTT
CDR3aa: CASLPGSSYNSPLHF

d_gene: NA
v_gene: TRBV4-1
abundance: NA
j_gene: TRBJ2-4
CDR3nt: TGCGCCAGCAGCCCCTCGTTGGGTCGGGGGAAAAACATTCAGTACTTC
CDR3aa: CASSPSLGRGKNIQYF

d_gene: NA
v_gene: TRBV5-4
abundance: NA
j_gene: TRBJ1-4
CDR3nt: TGTGCCAGCAGCTTAGGGGTAGGCGCAACTAATGAAAAACTGTTTTTT
CDR3aa: CASSLGVGATNEKLFF

d_gene: TRBD1
v_gene: TRBV29-1
abundance: NA
j_gene: TRBJ2-7
CDR3nt: TGCAGTTTTACTCCGGGACAGAGGTTGGGGGAGCAGTACTTC
CDR3aa: CSFTPGQRLGEQYF

d_gene: NA
v_gene: TRBV7-5
abundance: NA
j_gene: TRBJ1-3
CDR3nt: TGTGTCAGAAGCAAGTACCAGACCGGGACAGGGGGCTTTTTTTCTGGAAACACCATATATTTT
CDR3aa: CVRSKYQTGTGGFFSGNTIYF

d_gene: TRBD1
v_gene: TRBV5-1
abundance: NA
j_gene: TRBJ1-3
CDR3nt: TGCGCCAGCAGCTTGGAGGGTGTACAGGGGGCGGAAGGAAACACCATATATTTT
CDR3aa: CASSLEGVQGAEGNTIYF

d_gene: NA
v_gene: TRBV7-2
abundance: NA
j_gene: TRBJ2-5
CDR3nt: TGTGCCAGCAGCTTAGGGACTATGGGGACCCAGTACTTC
CDR3aa: CASSLGTMGTQYF

d_gene: NA
v_gene: TRBV28
abundance: few
j_gene: TRBJ2-1
CDR3nt: TGTGCCAGCACCCTAACTAGCAGCAATGAGCAGTTCTTC
CDR3aa: CASTLTSSNEQFF

d_gene: NA
v_gene: TRBV29-1
abundance: NA
j_gene: TRBJ1-1
CDR3nt: TGCAGCGTTGAGGGCGTTGGTGCGGGGGTTAACACTGAAGCTTTCTTT
CDR3aa: CSVEGVGAGVNTEAFF

d_gene: TRBD2
v_gene: TRBV5-5
abundance: NA
j_gene: TRBJ2-1
CDR3nt: TGTGCCAGCAGCTTGAATCTAGCGGGGTGGAATGAGCAGTTCTTC
CDR3aa: CASSLNLAGWNEQFF

d_gene: TRBD1
v_gene: TRBV7-6
abundance: NA
j_gene: TRBJ2-7
CDR3nt: TGTGCCAGCAGCTCCGACAGGGGGTACTCCTACGAGCAGTACTTC
CDR3aa: CASSSDRGYSYEQYF

d_gene: TRBD1
v_gene: TRBV24-1
abundance: NA
j_gene: TRBJ1-2
CDR3nt: TGTGCCACCAGTGACCCAACCGGGACAGGGGATGGCTACACCTTC
CDR3aa: CATSDPTGTGDGYTF

d_gene: NA
v_gene: TRBV19
abundance: NA
j_gene: TRBJ1-2
CDR3nt: TGTGCCAGTAGTATAGCCACAGGGCTTGGCTACACCTTC
CDR3aa: CASSIATGLGYTF

d_gene: TRBD1
v_gene: TRBV30
abundance: NA
j_gene: TRBJ2-7
CDR3nt: TGTGCCTGGAGTTCGGGACAGGGGATTTTTGGCGAGCAGTACTTC
CDR3aa: CAWSSGQGIFGEQYF

d_gene: NA
v_gene: TRBV24-1
abundance: NA
j_gene: TRBJ2-1
CDR3nt: TGTGCCACCAGGCAGGGGACCAATGAGCAGTTCTTC
CDR3aa: CATRQGTNEQFF